This TCR beta chain was captured in a study of naive and memory T cell subsets. Remarks on this clonotype: Its target is unknown.

Study findings and constraints: No ground truth validated the naive and memory repertoire findings. Possibly reflecting memory cells re-expressing CD45RA, a few larger clonotypes occurred in naive repertoires, especially CD8.

Both TRBC1 and TRBC2 were covered by a beta constant-region primer of two equimolar oligonucleotides. The ligated cDNA underwent four PCR rounds using SP2 and nested alpha and beta constant-region primers. MiXCR, applied by TCRdb to the UMI-ligation and nested PCR reads, yields one record per CDR3 protein. The data contain 140,000 to 150,000 distinct CDR3 sequences, about 20% of them singletons. Trimming removed 6 bases from V and 2 bases from J, with 11 bases in between. The germline CDR1 and CDR2 sequences are MNHEY and SVGEGT. This CDR3 is 14 amino acids long. The origin of this receptor is a human donor in good health. Source material: naive CD4+ T cells from blood. The genes are TRBV6-2 or TRBV6-3 and TRBJ2-1; a possible D gene is TRBD1 (6 bases). Written as DNA, the CDR3 is TGTGCCAGCAGGAAGGACAGTGCCTACAATGAGCAGTTCTTC. Its protein product is CASRKDSAYNEQFF.